The rows below give T cell receptor beta chains drawn from one sample of a study of shared clonotypes between healthy human individuals. Method: immunoSEQ multiplex PCR; TCRdb's copy keeps in-frame clones and lacks some. There are 2 million to 3 million clones in the sample; roughly 93% occur only once, and about 0.34% lies in the top ten. Sequencing was done on a sample of naive CD4+ T cells from PBMCs. The receptors were gathered from a man aged 18 to 29 in good health. Some clones in this sample may be carry-over from other donors' samples. Both conserved end residues are part of each CDR3. Fields, in order: V gene, D gene, J gene, clone size, CDR3 protein, CDR3 DNA. D genes are given only for firm matches. Not every row has a clone size; where given, it reads once, few, many or a size class.

TRBV19	-	TRBJ1-4	-	CASMGDQRLFF	TGTGCCAGTATGGGGGATCAGAGGCTGTTTTTT
TRBV5-4	-	TRBJ1-2	-	CASRRDRGHFNYGYTF	TGTGCCAGTCGTCGGGACCGGGGCCATTTCAACTATGGCTACACCTTC
TRBV7-9	-	TRBJ1-1	-	CASTLSYTEAFF	TGTGCCAGCACCTTGAGCTACACTGAAGCTTTCTTT
TRBV19	TRBD1	TRBJ1-5	-	CASSIEPGQGAPQHF	TGTGCCAGTAGTATAGAGCCGGGACAGGGCGCGCCCCAGCATTTT
TRBV9	TRBD1	TRBJ1-1	-	CASSPWTGQTEAFF	TGTGCCAGCAGCCCCTGGACAGGGCAAACTGAAGCTTTCTTT
TRBV28	-	TRBJ1-5	-	CASSLTASLAKPQHF	TGTGCCAGCAGTCTTACGGCCAGCCTCGCCAAGCCCCAGCATTTT
TRBV9	TRBD2	TRBJ2-2	once	CASSAQLAGVAGELFF	TGTGCCAGCAGCGCGCAACTAGCGGGAGTCGCCGGGGAGCTGTTTTTT
TRBV28	-	TRBJ1-3	-	CASSPGDGPANTIYF	TGTGCCAGCAGCCCAGGGGACGGCCCGGCAAACACCATATATTTT
TRBV13	-	TRBJ1-2	-	CASSLGANKYYGYTF	TGTGCCAGCAGCTTAGGCGCTAACAAATACTATGGCTACACCTTC
TRBV28	-	TRBJ2-2	-	CASSSDNYGTGELFF	TGTGCCAGCAGCTCTGATAATTATGGGACCGGGGAGCTGTTTTTT
TRBV19	-	TRBJ1-2	-	CASSILGNGYTF	TGTGCCAGTAGTATCCTAGGGAATGGCTACACCTTC
TRBV14	TRBD1	TRBJ1-2	-	CASSLMDRGQGGYTF	TGTGCCAGCAGCCTCATGGACAGGGGGCAAGGTGGCTACACCTTC